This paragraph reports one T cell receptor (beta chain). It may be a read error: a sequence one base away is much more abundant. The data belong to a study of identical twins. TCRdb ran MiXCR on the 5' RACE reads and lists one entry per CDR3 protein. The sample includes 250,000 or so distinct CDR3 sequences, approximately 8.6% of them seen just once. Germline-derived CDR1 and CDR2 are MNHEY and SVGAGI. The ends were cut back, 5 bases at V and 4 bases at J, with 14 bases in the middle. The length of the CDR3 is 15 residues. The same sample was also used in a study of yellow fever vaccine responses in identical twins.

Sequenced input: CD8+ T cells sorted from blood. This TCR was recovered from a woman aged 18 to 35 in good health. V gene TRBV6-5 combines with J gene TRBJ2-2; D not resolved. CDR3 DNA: TGTGCCAGCAGTCACTATGTGTTAGGCACCGGGGAGCTGTTTTTT. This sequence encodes CASSHYVLGTGELFF.